Listed below are T cell receptor beta chains from one sample, sequenced in a study of shared clonotypes between healthy human individuals. Profiled with immunoSEQ multiplex PCR; TCRdb holds only in-frame clones, not every one. The repertoire holds some 2 million clones, with approximately 95% as singletons. Sequencing was carried out using naive CD8+ T cells sorted from blood. All receptors come from a man aged 18 to 35 in good health. CDR3s leave out the opening cysteine and the closing phenylalanine or tryptophan. Fields, in order: J gene, V gene, CDR3 protein.

j_gene: TRBJ1-5; v_gene: TRBV21-1; CDR3aa: ASSKAGVGKPQH
j_gene: TRBJ2-7; v_gene: TRBV7-3; CDR3aa: ASSLEVGASYEQY
j_gene: TRBJ2-1; v_gene: TRBV28; CDR3aa: ASSSRTASSYNEQF
j_gene: TRBJ2-1; v_gene: TRBV27; CDR3aa: ASSLAGYNEQF
j_gene: TRBJ1-1; v_gene: TRBV18; CDR3aa: ASSPEDTEAF
j_gene: TRBJ2-2; v_gene: TRBV7-9; CDR3aa: ASSLETGWTGELF
j_gene: TRBJ1-3; v_gene: TRBV29-1; CDR3aa: SVHRVNENTIY
j_gene: TRBJ1-2; v_gene: TRBV6-5; CDR3aa: ASSYSAPGWDYGYT
j_gene: TRBJ2-7; v_gene: TRBV13; CDR3aa: ASSSGTGGLQY
j_gene: TRBJ2-5; v_gene: TRBV27; CDR3aa: ASSLREPWQETQY
j_gene: TRBJ2-7; v_gene: TRBV6-6; CDR3aa: ASSSLVRGEQY
j_gene: TRBJ2-5; v_gene: TRBV9; CDR3aa: ASTSTGGGGETQY
j_gene: TRBJ1-1; v_gene: TRBV13; CDR3aa: ASSFRSLNTEAF
j_gene: TRBJ2-7; v_gene: TRBV10-3; CDR3aa: AISDRRQSSPDEQY
j_gene: TRBJ2-7; v_gene: TRBV5-1; CDR3aa: ASSLVPEAYEQY
j_gene: TRBJ2-7; v_gene: TRBV27; CDR3aa: ASSLGGIYEQY
j_gene: TRBJ1-1; v_gene: TRBV27; CDR3aa: ASSRDQENTEAF